This T cell receptor beta chain was retrieved from a study of blood T cell repertoires in COVID-19. Study-level background: Material from acute and convalescent COVID-19 was sourced from the United States, Italy and Spain.

In the original workflow: Amplification with reference gene primers provided the estimates of nucleated cell counts. TCRdb's copy holds only in-frame clones and misses some; the assay was immunoSEQ multiplex PCR. The V and J calls and clone size are taken from that table; D and trimming were inferred from the DNA. The sample contains 250,000 to 300,000 clones, around 90% of which appear only once. Patients from Seattle were sampled longitudinally, starting during active infection. This receptor was taken from a woman aged 55-69 years with COVID-19, enrolled during active disease. Source material: peripheral blood.

The CDR3 nucleotides read TGTGCCAGTAGGACCGGGACAGGGGGGTTTCAGCCCCAGCATTTT. Translated: CASRTGTGGFQPQHF. The J gene is TRBJ1-5, the V gene TRBV19, with TRBD1 matching over 11 bases. Losses at the gene ends were 6 bases for V and 6 bases for J; bases not matched to a gene: 7. Germline values: CDR1 LNHDA, CDR2 SQIVND (reference sequence). The CDR3 contains 15 residues.